Sequencing of this T cell receptor (beta chain) was carried out in a study of cytomegalovirus exposure and HLA in healthy donors. Comment on this clone: Its matching antigen is unknown.

Trimming cost V 6 bases and J 6 bases, with 15 bases left between them. Germline V lookup: CDR1 MNHEY, CDR2 SVGAGI. This CDR3 is built from 14 residues. Study-wide points: An apparent linkage of common viral pathogens to several of the most significant clusters emerged in a later analysis. Later analysis suggested most CMV-associated TCR beta chains were HLA-restricted. Some public TCRs appeared in many individuals, while most sequences were rare. There were reportedly fewer N-insertions in an Asian-associated ancestry cluster than the roughly 700-donor mean, in a later analysis.

Primers: 60 Vbeta forward and 13 Jbeta reverse. Only in-frame clones appear in the TCRdb table, and some are missing; sequencing was by immunoSEQ multiplex PCR. The repertoire holds more than 60,000 clones, with roughly 88% as singletons. The chain is built from TRBV6-5 and TRBJ1-5; D possibly corresponds to TRBD1 (6 bases). This sequence originates from a man aged 70-80 years in good health and CMV-seropositive. Specimen: PBMCs. For the CDR3, the DNA is TGTGCCAGCAGCCCCCGACAGGCCGGTCAGCCCCAGCATTTT. Residues: CASSPRQAGQPQHF.